This T cell receptor (beta chain) was observed in a study of identical twins. Study-level findings and limits: Whereas memory repertoires showed no such difference, abundant cord blood beta clonotypes carried fewer insertions.

This CDR3 spans 15 amino acids. The V gene's germline CDR1 is MRHNA and CDR2 SNTAGT. The trim removed 10 bases at V and 4 bases at J, leaving 16 bases unmatched. Comment on this clonotype: Antigen specificity is unknown.

Donors were all healthy Caucasians. A single record per CDR3 protein comes from TCRdb applying MiXCR to the 5' RACE reads. The data hold 450,000 to 650,000 distinct CDR3 sequences, with 9% to 10% observed a single time. The data were also submitted as part of a second study, on yellow fever vaccine responses in identical twins.

This receptor was taken from a woman younger than 35 in good health. The sequenced sample was PBMCs. The rearrangement links TRBV6-4 to TRBJ2-7; 7 nucleotides align to TRBD2. The CDR3 reads CATSRAAGAQYEQYF. The CDR3 DNA follows: TGTGCCACCTCTAGAGCGGCGGGAGCCCAATACGAGCAGTACTTC.